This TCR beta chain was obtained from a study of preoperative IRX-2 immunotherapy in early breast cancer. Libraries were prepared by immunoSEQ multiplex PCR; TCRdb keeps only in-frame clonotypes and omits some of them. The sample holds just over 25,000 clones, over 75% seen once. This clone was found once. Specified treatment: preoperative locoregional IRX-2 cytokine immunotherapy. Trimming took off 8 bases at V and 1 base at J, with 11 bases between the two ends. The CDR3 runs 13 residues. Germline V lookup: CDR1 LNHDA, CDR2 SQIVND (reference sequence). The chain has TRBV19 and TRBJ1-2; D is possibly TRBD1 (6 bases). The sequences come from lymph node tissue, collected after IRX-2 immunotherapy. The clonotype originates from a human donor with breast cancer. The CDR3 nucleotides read TGTGCCAGTGTGGACAGTTTTAACTATGGCTACACCTTC. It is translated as CASVDSFNYGYTF.